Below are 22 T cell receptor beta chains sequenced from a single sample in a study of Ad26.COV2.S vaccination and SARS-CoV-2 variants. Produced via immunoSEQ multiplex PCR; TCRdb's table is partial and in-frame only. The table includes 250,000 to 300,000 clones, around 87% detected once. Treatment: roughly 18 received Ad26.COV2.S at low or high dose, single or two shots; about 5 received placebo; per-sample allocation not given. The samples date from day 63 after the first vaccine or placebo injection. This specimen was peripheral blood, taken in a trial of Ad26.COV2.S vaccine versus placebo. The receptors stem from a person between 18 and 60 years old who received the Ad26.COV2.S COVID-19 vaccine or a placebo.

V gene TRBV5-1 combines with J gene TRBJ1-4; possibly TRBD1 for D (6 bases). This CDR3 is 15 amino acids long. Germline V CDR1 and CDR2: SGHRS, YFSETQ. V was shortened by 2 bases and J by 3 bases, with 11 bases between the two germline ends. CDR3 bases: TGCGCCAGCAGCTTTGGTAACAGGGCTAATGAAAAACTGTTTTTT. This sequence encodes CASSFGNRANEKLFF.

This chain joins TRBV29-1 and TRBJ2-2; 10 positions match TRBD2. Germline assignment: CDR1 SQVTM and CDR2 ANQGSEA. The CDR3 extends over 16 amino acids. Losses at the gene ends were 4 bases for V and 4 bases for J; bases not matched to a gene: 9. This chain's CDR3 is CSVGSGRALGTGELFF. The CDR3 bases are TGCAGCGTTGGGAGCGGGAGGGCCCTCGGCACCGGGGAGCTGTTTTTT.

The DNA for the CDR3 is TGTGCTAGTGGACAGGACCTGAACACTGAAGCTTTCTTT. Protein product: CASGQDLNTEAFF. The rearrangement joins TRBV12-5 to TRBJ1-1; a weak D match, TRBD1 (5 bases). The CDR3 loop spans 13 amino acids. CDR1 and CDR2 from the germline V gene are LGHNT and FRNRAP. V was trimmed by 6 bases and J by 0 bases, leaving 8 bases between them.

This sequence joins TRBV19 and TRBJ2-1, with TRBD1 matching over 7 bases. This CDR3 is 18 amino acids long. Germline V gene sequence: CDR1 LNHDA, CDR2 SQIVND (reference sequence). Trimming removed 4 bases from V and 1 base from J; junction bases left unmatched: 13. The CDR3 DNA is TGTGCCAGTAGTAAGCCCGATAAAGGGGGCACTTCCTACAATGAGCAGTTCTTC. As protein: CASSKPDKGGTSYNEQFF. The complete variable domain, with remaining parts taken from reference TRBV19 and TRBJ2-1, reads DGGITQSPKYLFRKEGQNVTLSCEQNLNHDAMYWYRQDPGQGLRLIYYSQIVNDFQKGDIAEGYSVSREKKESFPLTVTSAQKNPTAFYLCASSKPDKGGTSYNEQFFGPGTRLTVL.

CDR3: CASSSFSGNTIYF. In DNA, the CDR3 is TGTGCCAGCAGCTCCTTCTCCGGAAACACCATATATTTT. The V call is TRBV7-2, the J call TRBJ1-3; D call uncertain. Germline V gene sequence: CDR1 SGHTA, CDR2 FQGNSA. The length of the CDR3 is 13 residues. The germline V and J ends were trimmed by 4 bases and 4 bases, with 8 bases remaining between them.

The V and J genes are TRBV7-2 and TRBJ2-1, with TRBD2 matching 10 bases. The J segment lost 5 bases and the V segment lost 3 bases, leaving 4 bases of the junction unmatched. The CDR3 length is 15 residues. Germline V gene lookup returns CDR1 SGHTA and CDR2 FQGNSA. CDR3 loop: CASSFSGLADNEQFF. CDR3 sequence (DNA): TGTGCCAGCAGCTTTTCCGGACTAGCGGACAATGAGCAGTTCTTC. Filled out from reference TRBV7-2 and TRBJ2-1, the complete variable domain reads GAGVSQSPSNKVTEKGKDVELRCDPISGHTALYWYRQSLGQGLEFLIYFQGNSAPDKSGLPSDRFSAERTGGSVSTLTIQRTQQEDSAVYLCASSFSGLADNEQFFGPGTRLTVL.

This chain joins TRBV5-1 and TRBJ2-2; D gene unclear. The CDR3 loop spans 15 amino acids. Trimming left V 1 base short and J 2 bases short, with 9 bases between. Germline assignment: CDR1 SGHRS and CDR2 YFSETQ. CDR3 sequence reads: CASSLTRINTGELFF. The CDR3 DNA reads TGCGCCAGCAGCTTGACGCGCATCAACACCGGGGAGCTGTTTTTT. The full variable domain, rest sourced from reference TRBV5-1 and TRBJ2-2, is KAGVTQTPRYLIKTRGQQVTLSCSPISGHRSVSWYQQTPGQGLQFLFEYFSETQRNKGNFPGRFSGRQFSNSRSEMNVSTLELGDSALYLCASSLTRINTGELFFGEGSRLTVL.

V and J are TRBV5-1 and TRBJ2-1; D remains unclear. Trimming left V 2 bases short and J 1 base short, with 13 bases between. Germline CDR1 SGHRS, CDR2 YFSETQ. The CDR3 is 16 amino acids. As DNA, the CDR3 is TGCGCCAGCAGCTTCACTCCGAGCTTTTCCTACAATGAGCAGTTCTTC. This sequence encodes CASSFTPSFSYNEQFF.

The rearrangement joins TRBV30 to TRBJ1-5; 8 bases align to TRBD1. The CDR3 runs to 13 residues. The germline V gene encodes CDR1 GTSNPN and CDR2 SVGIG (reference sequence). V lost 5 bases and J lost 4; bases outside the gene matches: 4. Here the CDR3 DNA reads TGTGCCTGGGCGGACAGGGCTAATCAGCCCCAGCATTTT. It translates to CAWADRANQPQHF.

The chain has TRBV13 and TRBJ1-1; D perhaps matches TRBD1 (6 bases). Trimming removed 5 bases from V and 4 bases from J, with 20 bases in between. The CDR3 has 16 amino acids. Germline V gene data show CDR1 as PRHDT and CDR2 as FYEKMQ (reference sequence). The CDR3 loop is CASSLAARGRGTEAFF. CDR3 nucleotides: TGTGCCAGCAGCCTGGCGGCCCGGGGGCGAGGCACTGAAGCTTTCTTT.

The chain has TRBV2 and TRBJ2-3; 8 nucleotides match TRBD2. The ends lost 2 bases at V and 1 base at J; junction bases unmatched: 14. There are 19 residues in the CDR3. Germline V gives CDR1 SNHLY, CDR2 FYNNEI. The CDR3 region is CASSEWAPERELGTDTQYF. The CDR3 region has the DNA TGTGCCAGCAGTGAATGGGCGCCCGAGCGGGAGTTGGGCACAGATACGCAGTATTTT.

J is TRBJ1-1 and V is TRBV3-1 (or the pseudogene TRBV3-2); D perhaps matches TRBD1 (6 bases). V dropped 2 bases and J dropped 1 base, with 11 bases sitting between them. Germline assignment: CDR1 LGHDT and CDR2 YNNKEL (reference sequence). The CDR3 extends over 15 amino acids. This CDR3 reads CASSQFAGANTEAFF. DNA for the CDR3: TGTGCCAGCAGCCAATTCGCGGGGGCGAACACTGAAGCTTTCTTT.

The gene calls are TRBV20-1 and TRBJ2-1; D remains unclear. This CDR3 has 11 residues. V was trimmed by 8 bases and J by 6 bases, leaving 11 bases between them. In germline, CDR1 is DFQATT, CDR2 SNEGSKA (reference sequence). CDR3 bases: TGCAGTCTACTGCGAACCAATGAGCAGTTCTTC. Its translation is CSLLRTNEQFF.

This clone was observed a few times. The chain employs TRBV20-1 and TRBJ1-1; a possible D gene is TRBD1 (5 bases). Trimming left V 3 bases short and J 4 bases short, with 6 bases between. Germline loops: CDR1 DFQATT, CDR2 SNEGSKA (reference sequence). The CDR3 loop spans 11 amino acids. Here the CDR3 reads CSASGGTEAFF. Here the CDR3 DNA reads TGCAGTGCTAGTGGGGGCACTGAAGCTTTCTTT.

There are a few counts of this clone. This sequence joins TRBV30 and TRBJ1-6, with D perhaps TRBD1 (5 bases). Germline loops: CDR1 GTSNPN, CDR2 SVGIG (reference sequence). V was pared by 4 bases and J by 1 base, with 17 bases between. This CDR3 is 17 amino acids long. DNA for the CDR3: TGTGCCTGGACCCCTCCAAGTCGGGGGTCCTATAATTCACCCCTCCACTTT. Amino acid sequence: CAWTPPSRGSYNSPLHF.

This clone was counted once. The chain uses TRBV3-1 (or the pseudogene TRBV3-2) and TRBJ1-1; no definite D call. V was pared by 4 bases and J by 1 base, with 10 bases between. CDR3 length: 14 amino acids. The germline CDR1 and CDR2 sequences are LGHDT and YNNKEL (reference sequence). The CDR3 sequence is CASSRKDGNTEAFF. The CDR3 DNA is TGTGCCAGCAGCCGGAAAGACGGGAACACTGAAGCTTTCTTT.

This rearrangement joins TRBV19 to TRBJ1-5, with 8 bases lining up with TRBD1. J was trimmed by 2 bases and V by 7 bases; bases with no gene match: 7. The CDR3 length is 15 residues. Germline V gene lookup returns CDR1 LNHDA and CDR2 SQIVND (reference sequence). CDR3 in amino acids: CASTLTGDGNQPQHF. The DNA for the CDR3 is TGTGCCAGTACCCTGACAGGGGACGGCAATCAGCCCCAGCATTTT.

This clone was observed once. The CDR3 DNA reads TGTGCCAGCTCAGCCGGGCAAAGCTCCTACGAGCAGTACTTC. It translates to CASSAGQSSYEQYF. This sequence joins TRBV18 and TRBJ2-7, with unresolved D. This CDR3 has 14 residues. Germline V gene data show CDR1 as KGHSH and CDR2 as LQKENI. The V and J ends lost 5 bases and 0 bases respectively, with 11 bases between them.

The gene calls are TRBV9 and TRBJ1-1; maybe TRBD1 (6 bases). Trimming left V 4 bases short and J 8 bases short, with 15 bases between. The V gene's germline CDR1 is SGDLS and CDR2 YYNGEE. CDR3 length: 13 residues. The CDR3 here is CASSIQTGREAFF. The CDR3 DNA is TGTGCCAGCAGCATACAGACAGGCAGAGAAGCTTTCTTT. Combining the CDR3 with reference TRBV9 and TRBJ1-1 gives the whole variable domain DSGVTQTPKHLITATGQRVTLRCSPRSGDLSVYWYQQSLDQGLQFLIQYYNGEERAKGNILERFSAQQFPDLHSELNLSSLELGDSALYFCASSIQTGREAFFGQGTRLTVV.

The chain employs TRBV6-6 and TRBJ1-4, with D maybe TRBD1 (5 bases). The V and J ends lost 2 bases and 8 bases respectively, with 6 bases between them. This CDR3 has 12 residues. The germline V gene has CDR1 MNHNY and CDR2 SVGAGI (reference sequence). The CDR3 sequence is CASSYHREKLFF. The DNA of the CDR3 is TGTGCCAGCAGTTACCACAGGGAAAAACTGTTTTTT.

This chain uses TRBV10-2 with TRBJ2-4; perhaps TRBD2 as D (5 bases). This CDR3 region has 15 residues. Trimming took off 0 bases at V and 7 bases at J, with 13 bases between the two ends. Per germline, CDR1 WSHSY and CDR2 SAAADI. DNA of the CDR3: TGCGCCAGCAGTGAGTCGAAACCGGGATGGAACATTCAGTACTTC. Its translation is CASSESKPGWNIQYF.

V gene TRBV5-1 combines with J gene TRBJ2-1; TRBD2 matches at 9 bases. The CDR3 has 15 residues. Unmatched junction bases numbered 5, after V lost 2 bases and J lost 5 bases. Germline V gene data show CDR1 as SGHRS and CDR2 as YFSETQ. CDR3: CASSLLAGVDNEQFF. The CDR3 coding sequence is TGCGCCAGCAGCTTACTAGCGGGCGTGGACAATGAGCAGTTCTTC.